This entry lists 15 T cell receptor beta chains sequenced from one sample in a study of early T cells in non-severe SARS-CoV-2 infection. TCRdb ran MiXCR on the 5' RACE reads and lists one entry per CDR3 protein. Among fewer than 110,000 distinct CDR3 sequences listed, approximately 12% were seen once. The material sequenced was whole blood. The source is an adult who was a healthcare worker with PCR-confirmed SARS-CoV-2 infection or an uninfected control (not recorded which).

This CDR3 reads CASSLASGRALNPFF. The DNA of the CDR3 is TGTGCCAGCAGCTTGGCTAGCGGGAGGGCCCTTAATCCGTTCTTC. The gene calls are TRBV5-6 and TRBJ2-1; 12 bases map to TRBD2. CDR3 length equals 15 residues. Germline-derived CDR1 and CDR2 are SGHDT and YYEEEE. The trim removed 0 bases at V and 15 bases at J, leaving 10 bases unmatched.

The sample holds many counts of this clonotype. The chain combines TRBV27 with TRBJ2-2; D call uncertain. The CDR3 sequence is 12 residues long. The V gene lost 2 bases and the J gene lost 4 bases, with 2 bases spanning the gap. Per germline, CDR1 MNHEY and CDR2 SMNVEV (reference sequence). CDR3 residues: CASSLTTGELFF. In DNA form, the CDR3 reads TGTGCCAGCAGTTTAACCACCGGGGAGCTGTTTTTT.

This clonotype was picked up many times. Written as DNA, the CDR3 is TGTGCCATTAAACAGGGGGCCTGGAAGACCCAGTACTTC. This encodes CAIKQGAWKTQYF. The gene calls are TRBV6-1 and TRBJ2-5; 9 bases align to TRBD1. Germline values: CDR1 MNHNS, CDR2 SASEGT. This CDR3 has 13 residues. After removal of 10 bases from V and 6 bases from J, the junction contained 9 bases not matched to a gene.

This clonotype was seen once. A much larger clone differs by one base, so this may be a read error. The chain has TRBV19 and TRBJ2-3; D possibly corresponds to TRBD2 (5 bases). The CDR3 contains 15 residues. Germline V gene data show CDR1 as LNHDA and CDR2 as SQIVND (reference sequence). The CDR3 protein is CTSSQRETSTDTQYF. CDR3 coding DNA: TGTACCAGTAGCCAGAGGGAGACTAGCACAGATACGCAGTATTTT.

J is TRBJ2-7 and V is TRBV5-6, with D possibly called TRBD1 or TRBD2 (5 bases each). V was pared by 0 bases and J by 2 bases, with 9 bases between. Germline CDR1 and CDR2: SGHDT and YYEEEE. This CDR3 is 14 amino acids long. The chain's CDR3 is CASSLAGQTYEQYF. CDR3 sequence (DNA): TGTGCCAGCAGCTTGGCGGGGCAAACCTACGAGCAGTACTTC.

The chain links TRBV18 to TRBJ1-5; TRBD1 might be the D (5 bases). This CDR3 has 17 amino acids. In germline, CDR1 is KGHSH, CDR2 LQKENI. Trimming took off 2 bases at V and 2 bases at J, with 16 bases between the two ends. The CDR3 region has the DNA TGTGCCAGCTCACCAACGAGGGCCGGGGGAGGCAATCAGCCCCAGCATTTT. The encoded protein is CASSPTRAGGGNQPQHF.

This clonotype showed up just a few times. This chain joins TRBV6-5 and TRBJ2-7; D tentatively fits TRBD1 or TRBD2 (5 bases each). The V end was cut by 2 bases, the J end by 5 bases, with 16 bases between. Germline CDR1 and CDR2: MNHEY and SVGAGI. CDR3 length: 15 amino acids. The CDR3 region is CASSYGTSRADEQYF. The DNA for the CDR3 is TGTGCCAGCAGTTACGGGACCTCACGTGCCGACGAGCAGTACTTC.

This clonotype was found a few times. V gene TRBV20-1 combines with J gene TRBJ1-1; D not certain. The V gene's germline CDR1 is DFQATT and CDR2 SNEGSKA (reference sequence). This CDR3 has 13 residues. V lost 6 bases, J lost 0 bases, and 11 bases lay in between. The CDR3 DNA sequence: TGCAGTGCAGCGGGGTCCATGAACACTGAAGCTTTCTTT. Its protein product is CSAAGSMNTEAFF.

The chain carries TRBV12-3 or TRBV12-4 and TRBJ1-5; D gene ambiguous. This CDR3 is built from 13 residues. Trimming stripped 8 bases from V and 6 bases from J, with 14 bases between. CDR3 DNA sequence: TGTGCCAGCGGGCCAGATGTAGGTCAGCCCCAGCATTTT. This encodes CASGPDVGQPQHF.

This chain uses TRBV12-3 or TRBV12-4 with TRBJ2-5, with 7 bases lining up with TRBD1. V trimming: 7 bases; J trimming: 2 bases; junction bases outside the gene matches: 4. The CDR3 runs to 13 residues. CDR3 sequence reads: CASTMTGQETQYF. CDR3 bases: TGTGCCAGCACCATGACAGGGCAAGAGACCCAGTACTTC.

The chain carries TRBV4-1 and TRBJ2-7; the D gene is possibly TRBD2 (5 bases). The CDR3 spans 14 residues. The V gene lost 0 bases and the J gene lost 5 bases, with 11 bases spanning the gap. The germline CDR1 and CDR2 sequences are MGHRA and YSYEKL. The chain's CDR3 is CASSQEGLDNEQYF. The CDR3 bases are TGCGCCAGCAGCCAAGAAGGACTCGATAACGAGCAGTACTTC.

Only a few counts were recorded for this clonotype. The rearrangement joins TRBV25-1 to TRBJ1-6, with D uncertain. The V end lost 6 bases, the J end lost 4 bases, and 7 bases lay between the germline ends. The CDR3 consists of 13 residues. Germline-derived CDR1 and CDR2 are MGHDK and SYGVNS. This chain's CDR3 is CASSQSYNSPLHF. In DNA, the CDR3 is TGTGCCAGCAGCCAGAGTTATAATTCACCCCTCCACTTT. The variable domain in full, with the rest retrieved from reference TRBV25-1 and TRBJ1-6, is EADIYQTPRYLVIGTGKKITLECSQTMGHDKMYWYQQDPGMELHLIHYSYGVNSTEKGDLSSESTVSRIRTEHFPLTLESARPSHTSQYLCASSQSYNSPLHFGNGTRLTVT.

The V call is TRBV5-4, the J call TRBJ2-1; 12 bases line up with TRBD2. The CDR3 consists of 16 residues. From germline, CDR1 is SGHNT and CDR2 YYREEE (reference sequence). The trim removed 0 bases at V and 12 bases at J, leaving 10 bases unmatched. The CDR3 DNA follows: TGTGCCAGCAGCTTGGAGGGACTAGCGGGCCCAAGGGGGCAGTTCTTC. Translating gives CASSLEGLAGPRGQFF.

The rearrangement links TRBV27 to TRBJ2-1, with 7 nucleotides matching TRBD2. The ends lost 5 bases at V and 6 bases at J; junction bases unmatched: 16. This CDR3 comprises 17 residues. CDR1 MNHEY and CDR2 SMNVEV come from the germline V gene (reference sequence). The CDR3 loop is CASSRISAGVGINEQFF. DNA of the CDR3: TGTGCCAGCAGTCGGATATCCGCGGGAGTTGGAATCAATGAGCAGTTCTTC.

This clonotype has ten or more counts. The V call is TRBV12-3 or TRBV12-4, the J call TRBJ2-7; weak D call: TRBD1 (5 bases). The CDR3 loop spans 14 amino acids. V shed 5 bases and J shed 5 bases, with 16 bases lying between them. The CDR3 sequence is CASSRRTIGDEQYF. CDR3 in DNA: TGTGCCAGCAGTCGCCGGACAATAGGGGACGAGCAGTACTTC.